One and the same sample provided the 10 T cell receptor beta chains below, sequenced in a study of beta chain features in type 1 diabetes. General observations from the study: TCRB CDR3 length was moderately but significantly reduced in all four CD4+ subsets of Type 1 diabetes patients.

cDNA synthesis used the whole RNA isolate, giving expressed TCRB sequences. The repertoire was sequenced with immunoSEQ multiplex PCR; TCRdb's copy has only in-frame clones and lacks some. The sample carries around 260,000 clones, roughly 22% recorded once. Their cognate antigens are unknown. The sample was naive CD4+ T cells from blood. The receptors here all came from a middle-aged woman with type 1 diabetes.

This clone was detected only a few times. This rearrangement joins TRBV6-6 to TRBJ2-3; the match to TRBD2 covers 9 bases. The V and J ends lost 4 bases and 6 bases, in that order; junction bases with no gene match: 5. The germline gives CDR1 MNHNY, CDR2 SVGAGI (reference sequence). This CDR3 contains 14 residues. This CDR3 is CASSLSGRTDTQYF. The CDR3 nucleotides read TGTGCCAGCAGTTTAAGCGGGAGGACGGATACGCAGTATTTT.

This chain uses TRBV4-3 with TRBJ2-2; no clear D. The CDR3 extends over 16 amino acids. Germline V CDR1 and CDR2: LGHNA, YSLEER. Trimming shortened V by 1 base and J by 0 bases, and 9 bases separated the two germline ends. CDR3 in DNA: TGCGCCAGCAGCCAAGTGGGCGATACGAACACCGGGGAGCTGTTTTTT. Translating it yields CASSQVGDTNTGELFF.

This clone came up a few times. V is TRBV28 and J is TRBJ2-1, with 7 bases lining up with TRBD1. The CDR3 is 13 residues long. Germline V gene lookup returns CDR1 MDHEN and CDR2 SYDVKM. V shed 8 bases, J shed 6 bases, and the junction held 7 bases outside the gene matches. This CDR3 reads CASGTDRVNEQFF. CDR3 bases: TGTGCCAGCGGGACAGATCGGGTCAATGAGCAGTTCTTC.

This clone has more than one count but fewer than ten. DNA of the CDR3: TGTGCCAGCAGTTTGTCCGGGAGGTCGGGGGAGCTGTTTTTT. Translating gives CASSLSGRSGELFF. V is TRBV27 and J is TRBJ2-2; 7 bases match TRBD2. The CDR3 spans 14 residues. The germline gives CDR1 MNHEY, CDR2 SMNVEV (reference sequence). V gave up 3 bases and J gave up 8 bases; unmatched junction bases: 6.

This clone came up a few times. The rearrangement joins TRBV27 to TRBJ2-7; possible D gene TRBD2, 6 bases. V dropped 5 bases and J dropped 4 bases, with 18 bases sitting between them. CDR1 and CDR2 (germline): MNHEY, SMNVEV (reference sequence). The CDR3 covers 15 residues. CDR3 DNA: TGTGCCAGCAGTGCGTCCGGGACTGGGAGTTACGAGCAGTACTTC. As protein: CASSASGTGSYEQYF.

The CDR3 loop reads CASSPSWTGSGELFF. The CDR3 DNA sequence: TGTGCCAGCTCACCGTCTTGGACAGGGTCCGGGGAGCTGTTTTTT. This rearrangement joins TRBV18 to TRBJ2-2; 8 nucleotides line up with TRBD1. Trimming removed 3 bases from V and 6 bases from J; junction bases left unmatched: 6. This CDR3 is 15 amino acids long. Germline loops: CDR1 KGHSH, CDR2 LQKENI.

This chain connects TRBV29-1 to TRBJ2-4, with a weak D call TRBD2 (5 bases). Germline values: CDR1 SQVTM, CDR2 ANQGSEA. The CDR3 runs to 13 residues. Trimming removed 0 bases from V and 4 bases from J, with 7 bases in between. The CDR3: CSVEEGGKNIQYF. CDR3 nucleotide sequence: TGCAGCGTTGAAGAGGGCGGGAAAAACATTCAGTACTTC.

The gene calls are TRBV7-2 and TRBJ1-4, with D possibly TRBD1 on 5 matching bases. Germline CDR1 and CDR2: SGHTA and FQGNSA. The CDR3 has 15 amino acids. The V gene lost 5 bases and the J gene lost 8 bases, with 18 bases spanning the gap. The DNA for the CDR3 is TGTGCCAGCAGCCCCCCAGGAGGGGTAAGGGAAAAACTGTTTTTT. Protein: CASSPPGGVREKLFF.

DNA of the CDR3: TGTGCCAGCAGCTTAGGACAGGGAGGCTCACCCCTCCACTTT. Translating gives CASSLGQGGSPLHF. The J gene is TRBJ1-6, the V gene TRBV7-9; TRBD1 matches at 7 bases. Germline V gene lookup returns CDR1 SEHNR and CDR2 FQNEAQ (reference sequence). The CDR3 runs 14 residues. Losses at the gene ends were 1 base for V and 10 bases for J; bases not matched to a gene: 4. Full variable domain (remainder filled in from reference TRBV7-9 and TRBJ1-6): DTGVSQNPRHKITKRGQNVTFRCDPISEHNRLYWYRQTLGQGPEFLTYFQNEAQLEKSRLLSDRFSAERPKGSFSTLEIQRTEQGDSAMYLCASSLGQGGSPLHFGNGTRLTVT.

This rearrangement joins TRBV14 to TRBJ2-7; D call uncertain. CDR3 length: 14 residues. Per the germline V gene, CDR1 is SGHDN and CDR2 is FVKESK. Between the trimmed V and J ends, which lost 1 base and 1 base, there was a span of 8 bases. The CDR3 DNA is TGTGCCAGCAGCCAAGGGCCAGGTTCCTACGAGCAGTACTTC. It is translated as CASSQGPGSYEQYF.